This TCR beta chain was sequenced for a study of blood T cells in healthy people across ages. Study context: For every two T cells, template switching captured about one barcoded beta molecule.

A second PCR, run for about 6 to 12 cycles, used a sample-barcoded 5' primer plus a J-beta primer mix. One entry per CDR3 protein results from TCRdb running MiXCR on the 5' RACE reads. Altogether around 1,600,000 distinct CDR3 sequences are present, 42% being singletons, with the ten largest covering about 4.1%. The CDR3 has 14 amino acids. V was pared by 4 bases and J by 6 bases, with 7 bases of the junction left unmatched. Germline lookup yields CDR1 SGHDN and CDR2 FVKESK. This clonotype was detected only a few times. The source of this sequence is a woman under 30 in good health. V gene TRBV14 combines with J gene TRBJ1-1; 8 bases map to TRBD1. Specimen: blood. The CDR3 here is CASSPQTGVAEAFF. CDR3 bases: TGTGCCAGCAGCCCTCAGACAGGGGTCGCTGAAGCTTTCTTT.